This note documents a single T cell receptor (beta chain) sequence. The sample belongs to a study of blood T cell repertoires in COVID-19. In the study overall: Specimens from acute and convalescent COVID-19 originated in the United States, Italy and Spain.

As processed by the authors: Researchers report that nucleated cell counts were estimated from reference gene primer amplification. Profiling relied on immunoSEQ multiplex PCR, and the TCRdb table lists in-frame clones only, not all of them. V, J and clone size are those of that table, while D and trimming were read from the DNA. The sample includes roughly 570,000 clones, around nine tenths of them seen just once. The length of the CDR3 is 15 residues. V lost 4 bases, J lost 2 bases, and 8 bases stayed unmatched. Per germline, CDR1 SGHAT and CDR2 FQNNGV. Material: peripheral blood. V and J are TRBV11-2 and TRBJ2-7; 7 nucleotides align to TRBD2. The TCR comes from a woman aged 50 to 65 with COVID-19, enrolled during active disease. Written as DNA, the CDR3 is TGTGCCAGCAGCTCCCGGGGGGTCAGTGCCTACGAGCAGTACTTC. Its protein is CASSSRGVSAYEQYF.